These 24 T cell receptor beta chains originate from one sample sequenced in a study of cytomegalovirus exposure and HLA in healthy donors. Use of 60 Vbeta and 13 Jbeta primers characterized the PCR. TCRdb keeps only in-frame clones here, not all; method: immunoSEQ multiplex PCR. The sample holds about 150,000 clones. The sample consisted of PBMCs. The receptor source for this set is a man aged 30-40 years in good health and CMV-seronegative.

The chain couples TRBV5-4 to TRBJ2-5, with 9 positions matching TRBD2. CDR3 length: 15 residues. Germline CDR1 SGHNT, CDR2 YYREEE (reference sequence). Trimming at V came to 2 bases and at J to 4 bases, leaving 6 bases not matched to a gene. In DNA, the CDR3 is TGTGCCAGCAGCTTACGGGGCGGGGGGGGAGAGACCCAGTACTTC. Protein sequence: CASSLRGGGGETQYF.

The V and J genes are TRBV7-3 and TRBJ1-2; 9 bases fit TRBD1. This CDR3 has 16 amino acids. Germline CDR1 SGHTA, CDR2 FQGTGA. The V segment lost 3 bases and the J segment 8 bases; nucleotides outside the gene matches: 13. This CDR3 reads CASSLEPTGGLGGYTF. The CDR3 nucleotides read TGTGCCAGCAGCTTGGAGCCTACAGGGGGCTTAGGCGGCTACACCTTC.

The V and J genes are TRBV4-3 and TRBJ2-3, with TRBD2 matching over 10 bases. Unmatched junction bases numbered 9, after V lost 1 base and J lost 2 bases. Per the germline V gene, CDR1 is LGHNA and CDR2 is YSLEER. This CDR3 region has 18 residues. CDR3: CASSQGRWSGRATDTQYF. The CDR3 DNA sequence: TGCGCCAGCAGCCAAGGGAGGTGGAGCGGGAGGGCCACAGATACGCAGTATTTT.

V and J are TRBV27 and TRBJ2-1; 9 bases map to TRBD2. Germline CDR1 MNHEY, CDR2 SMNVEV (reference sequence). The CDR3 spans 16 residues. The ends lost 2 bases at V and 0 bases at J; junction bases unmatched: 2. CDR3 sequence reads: CASSLPGLASYNEQFF. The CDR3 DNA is TGTGCCAGCAGTTTACCGGGACTAGCCTCCTACAATGAGCAGTTCTTC.

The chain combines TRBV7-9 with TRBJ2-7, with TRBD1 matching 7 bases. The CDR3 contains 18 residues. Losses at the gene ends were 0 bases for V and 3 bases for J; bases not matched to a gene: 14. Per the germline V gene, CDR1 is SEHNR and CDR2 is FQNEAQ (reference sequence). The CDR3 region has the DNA TGTGCCAGCAGCTTAGCGGGGAAGGGGGCGAGGGGTTTCTACGAGCAGTACTTC. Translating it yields CASSLAGKGARGFYEQYF.

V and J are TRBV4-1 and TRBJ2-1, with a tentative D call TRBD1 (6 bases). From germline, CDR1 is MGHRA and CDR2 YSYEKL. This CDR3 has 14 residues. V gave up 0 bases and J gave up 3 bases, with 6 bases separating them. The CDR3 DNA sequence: TGCGCCAGCAGCCAAGAAGGGGGCTACAATGAGCAGTTCTTC. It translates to CASSQEGGYNEQFF.

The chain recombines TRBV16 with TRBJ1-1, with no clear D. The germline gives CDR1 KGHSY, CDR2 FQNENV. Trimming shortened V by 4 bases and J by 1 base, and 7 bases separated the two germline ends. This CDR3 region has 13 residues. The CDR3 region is CASSPRANTEAFF. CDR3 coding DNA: TGTGCCAGCAGCCCGCGGGCGAACACTGAAGCTTTCTTT. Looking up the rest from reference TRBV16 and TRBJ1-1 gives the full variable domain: GEEVAQTPKHLVRGEGQKAKLYCAPIKGHSYVFWYQQVLKNEFKFLISFQNENVFDETGMPKERFSAKCLPNSPCSLEIQATKLEDSAVYFCASSPRANTEAFFGQGTRLTVV.

CDR3 sequence: CASSASGYTEAFF. The DNA of the CDR3 is TGTGCCAGCAGCGCCTCAGGTTACACTGAAGCTTTCTTT. The chain employs TRBV9 and TRBJ1-1, with no clear D. Trimming took off 3 bases at V and 3 bases at J, with 9 bases between the two ends. CDR3 size: 13 residues. Germline CDR1 reads SGDLS; CDR2 reads YYNGEE.

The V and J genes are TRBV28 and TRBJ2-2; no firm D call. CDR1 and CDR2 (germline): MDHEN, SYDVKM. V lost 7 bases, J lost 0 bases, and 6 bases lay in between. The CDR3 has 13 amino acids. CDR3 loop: CASKEPNTGELFF. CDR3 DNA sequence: TGTGCCAGCAAGGAGCCGAACACCGGGGAGCTGTTTTTT.

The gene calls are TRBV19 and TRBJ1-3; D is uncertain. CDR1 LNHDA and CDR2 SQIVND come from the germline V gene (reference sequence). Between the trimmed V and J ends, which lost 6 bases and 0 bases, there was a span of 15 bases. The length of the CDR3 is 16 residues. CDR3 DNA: TGTGCCAGTAGCCCGAGACTCAGCGGCTCTGGAAACACCATATATTTT. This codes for CASSPRLSGSGNTIYF.

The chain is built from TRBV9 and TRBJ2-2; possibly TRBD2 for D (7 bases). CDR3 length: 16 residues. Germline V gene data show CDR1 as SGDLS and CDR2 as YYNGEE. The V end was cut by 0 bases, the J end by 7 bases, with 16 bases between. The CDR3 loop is CASSVVAGAKNGELFF. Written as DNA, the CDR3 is TGTGCCAGCAGCGTAGTGGCGGGGGCGAAGAACGGGGAGCTGTTTTTT.

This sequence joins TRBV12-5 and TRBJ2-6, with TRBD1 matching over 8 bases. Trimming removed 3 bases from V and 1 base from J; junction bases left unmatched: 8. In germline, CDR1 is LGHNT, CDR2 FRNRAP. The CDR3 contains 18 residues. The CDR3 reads CASGFGQGLKSGANVLTF. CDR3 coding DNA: TGTGCTAGTGGTTTCGGACAGGGTTTAAAATCTGGGGCCAACGTCCTGACTTTC.

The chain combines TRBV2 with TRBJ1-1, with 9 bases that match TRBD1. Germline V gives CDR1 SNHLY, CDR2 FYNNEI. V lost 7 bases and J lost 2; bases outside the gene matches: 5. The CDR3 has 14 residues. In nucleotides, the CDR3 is TGTGCCAGCAAAAGGGACAGGGATAACACTGAAGCTTTCTTT. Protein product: CASKRDRDNTEAFF.

The CDR3 loop reads CASSLNYHSAYEQYF. Here the CDR3 DNA reads TGTGCCAGCAGCTTAAATTACCATTCGGCCTACGAGCAGTACTTC. The rearrangement uses TRBV13 and TRBJ2-7; D uncertain. The CDR3 runs to 15 residues. From germline, CDR1 is PRHDT and CDR2 FYEKMQ (reference sequence). With 2 bases removed from V and 2 bases from J, the gap between germline ends came to 13 bases.

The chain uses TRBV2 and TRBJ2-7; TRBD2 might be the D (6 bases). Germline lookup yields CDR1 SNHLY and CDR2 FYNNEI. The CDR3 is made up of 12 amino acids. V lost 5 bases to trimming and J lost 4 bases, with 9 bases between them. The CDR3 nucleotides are TGTGCCAGCAGTTACCGGGGGTACGAGCAGTACTTC. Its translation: CASSYRGYEQYF.

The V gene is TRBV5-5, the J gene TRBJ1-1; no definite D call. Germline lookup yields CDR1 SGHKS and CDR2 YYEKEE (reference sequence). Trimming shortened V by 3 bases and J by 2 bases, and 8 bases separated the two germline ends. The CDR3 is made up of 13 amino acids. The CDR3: CASSSGVNTEAFF. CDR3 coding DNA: TGTGCCAGCAGCTCGGGTGTTAACACTGAAGCTTTCTTT. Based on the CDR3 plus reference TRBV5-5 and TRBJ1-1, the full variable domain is DAGVTQSPTHLIKTRGQQVTLRCSPISGHKSVSWYQQVLGQGPQFIFQYYEKEERGRGNFPDRFSARQFPNYSSELNVNALLLGDSALYLCASSSGVNTEAFFGQGTRLTVV.

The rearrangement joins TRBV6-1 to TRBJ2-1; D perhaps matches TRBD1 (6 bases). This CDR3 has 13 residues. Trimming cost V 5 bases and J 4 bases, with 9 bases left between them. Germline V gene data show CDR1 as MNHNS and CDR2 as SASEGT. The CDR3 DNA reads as TGTGCCAGCAGTACAGGGTTATACAATGAGCAGTTCTTC. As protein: CASSTGLYNEQFF.

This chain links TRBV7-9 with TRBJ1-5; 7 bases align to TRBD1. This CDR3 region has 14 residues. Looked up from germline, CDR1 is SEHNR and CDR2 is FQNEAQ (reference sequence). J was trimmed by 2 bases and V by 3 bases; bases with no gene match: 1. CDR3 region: CASSFTGGNQPQHF. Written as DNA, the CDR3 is TGTGCCAGCAGCTTTACAGGGGGCAATCAGCCCCAGCATTTT.

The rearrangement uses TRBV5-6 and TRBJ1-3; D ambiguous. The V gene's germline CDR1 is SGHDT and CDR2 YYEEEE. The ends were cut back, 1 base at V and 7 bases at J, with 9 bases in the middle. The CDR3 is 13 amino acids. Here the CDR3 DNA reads TGTGCCAGCAGCTTGCAGAACAAGAACACCATATATTTT. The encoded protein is CASSLQNKNTIYF.

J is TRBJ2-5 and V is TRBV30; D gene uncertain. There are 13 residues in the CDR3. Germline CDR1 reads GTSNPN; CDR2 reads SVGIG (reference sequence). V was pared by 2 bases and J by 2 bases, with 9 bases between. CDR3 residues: CAWSLLLQETQYF. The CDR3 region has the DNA TGTGCCTGGAGTCTACTGCTTCAAGAGACCCAGTACTTC.

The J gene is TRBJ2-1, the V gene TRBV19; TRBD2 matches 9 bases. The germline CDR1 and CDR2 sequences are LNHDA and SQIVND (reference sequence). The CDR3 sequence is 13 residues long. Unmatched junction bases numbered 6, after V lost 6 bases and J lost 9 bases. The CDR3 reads CASRRREGIEQFF. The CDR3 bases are TGTGCCAGTAGGAGGCGGGAGGGGATTGAGCAGTTCTTC.

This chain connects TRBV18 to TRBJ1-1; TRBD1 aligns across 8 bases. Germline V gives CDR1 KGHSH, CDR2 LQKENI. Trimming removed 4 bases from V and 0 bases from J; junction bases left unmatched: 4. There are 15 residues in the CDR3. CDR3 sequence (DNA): TGTGCCAGCTCACTGGGACAGGACATGAACACTGAAGCTTTCTTT. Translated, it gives CASSLGQDMNTEAFF.

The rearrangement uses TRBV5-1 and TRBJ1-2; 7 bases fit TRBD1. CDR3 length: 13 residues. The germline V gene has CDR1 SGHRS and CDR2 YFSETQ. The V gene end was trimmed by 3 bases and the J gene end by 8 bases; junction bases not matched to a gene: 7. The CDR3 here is CASSSEGAWGYTF. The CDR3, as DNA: TGCGCCAGCAGCTCAGAGGGGGCATGGGGCTACACCTTC.

The CDR3, as DNA: TGTGCCAGCAGCACCGACAGGGTTCGTGAGCAGTTCTTC. Translating gives CASSTDRVREQFF. This chain connects TRBV7-3 to TRBJ2-1; 7 bases line up with TRBD1. The CDR3 is made up of 13 amino acids. Losses at the gene ends were 5 bases for V and 9 bases for J; bases not matched to a gene: 7. Germline V lookup: CDR1 SGHTA, CDR2 FQGTGA.